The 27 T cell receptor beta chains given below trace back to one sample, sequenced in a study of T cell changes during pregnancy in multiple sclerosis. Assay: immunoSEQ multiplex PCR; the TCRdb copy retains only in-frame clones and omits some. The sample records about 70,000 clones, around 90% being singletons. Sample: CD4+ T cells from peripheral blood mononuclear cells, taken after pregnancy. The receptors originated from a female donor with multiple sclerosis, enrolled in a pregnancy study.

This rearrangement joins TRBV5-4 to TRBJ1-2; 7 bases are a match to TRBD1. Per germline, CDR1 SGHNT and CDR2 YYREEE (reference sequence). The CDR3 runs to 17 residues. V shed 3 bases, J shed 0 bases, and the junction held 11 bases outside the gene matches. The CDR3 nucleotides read TGTGCCAGCAGCTGGGGACAGAACTTAAACACTAACTATGGCTACACCTTC. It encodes CASSWGQNLNTNYGYTF. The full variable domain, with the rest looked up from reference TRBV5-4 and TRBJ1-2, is ETGVTQSPTHLIKTRGQQVTLRCSSQSGHNTVSWYQQALGQGPQFIFQYYREEENGRGNFPPRFSGLQFPNYSSELNVNALELDDSALYLCASSWGQNLNTNYGYTFGSGTRLTVV.

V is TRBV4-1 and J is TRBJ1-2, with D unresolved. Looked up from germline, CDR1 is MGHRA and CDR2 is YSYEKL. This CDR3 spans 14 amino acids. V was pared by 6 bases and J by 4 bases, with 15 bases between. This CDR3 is CASSQPGLSYGYTF. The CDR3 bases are TGCGCCAGCAGTCAACCTGGACTCTCCTATGGCTACACCTTC.

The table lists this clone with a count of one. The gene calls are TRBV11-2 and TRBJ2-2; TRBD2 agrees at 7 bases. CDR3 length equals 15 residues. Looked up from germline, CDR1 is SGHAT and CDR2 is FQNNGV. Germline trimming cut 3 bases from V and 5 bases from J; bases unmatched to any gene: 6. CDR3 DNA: TGTGCCAGCAGCTTTGTGGCGGGGGAGACCGGGGAGCTGTTTTTT. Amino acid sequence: CASSFVAGETGELFF.

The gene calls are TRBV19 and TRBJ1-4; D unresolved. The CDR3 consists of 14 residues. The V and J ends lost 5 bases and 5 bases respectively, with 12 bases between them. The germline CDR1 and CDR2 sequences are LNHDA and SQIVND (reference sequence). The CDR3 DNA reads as TGTGCCAGTAGTTCTCCTCCGGGAAATGAAAAACTGTTTTTT. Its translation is CASSSPPGNEKLFF.

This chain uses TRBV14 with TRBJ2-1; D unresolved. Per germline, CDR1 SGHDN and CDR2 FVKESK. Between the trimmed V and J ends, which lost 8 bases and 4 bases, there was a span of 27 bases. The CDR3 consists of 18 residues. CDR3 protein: CASASQAFQSRSYNEQFF. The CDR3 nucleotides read TGTGCCAGCGCCTCCCAGGCGTTCCAAAGTCGGTCTTACAATGAGCAGTTCTTC.

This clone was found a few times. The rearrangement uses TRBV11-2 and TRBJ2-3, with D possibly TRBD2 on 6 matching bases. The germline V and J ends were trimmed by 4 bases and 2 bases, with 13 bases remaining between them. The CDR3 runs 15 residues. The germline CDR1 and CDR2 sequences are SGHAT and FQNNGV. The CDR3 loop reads CASSSNSGTTDTQYF. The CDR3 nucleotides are TGTGCCAGCAGCTCCAATAGCGGCACCACAGATACGCAGTATTTT.

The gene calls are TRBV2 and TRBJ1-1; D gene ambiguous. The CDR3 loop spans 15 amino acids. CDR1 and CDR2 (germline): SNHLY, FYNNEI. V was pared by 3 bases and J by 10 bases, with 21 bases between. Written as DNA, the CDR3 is TGTGCCAGCAGTGAGTCTAGGGCGCCGGGAAAGGGAGCTTTCTTT. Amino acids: CASSESRAPGKGAFF.

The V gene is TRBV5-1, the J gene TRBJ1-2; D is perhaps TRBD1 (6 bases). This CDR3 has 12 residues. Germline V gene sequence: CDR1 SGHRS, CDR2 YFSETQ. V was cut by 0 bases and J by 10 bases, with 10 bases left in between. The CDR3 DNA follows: TGCGCCAGCAGCTTGGACAGGGCCGACTACACCTTC. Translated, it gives CASSLDRADYTF.

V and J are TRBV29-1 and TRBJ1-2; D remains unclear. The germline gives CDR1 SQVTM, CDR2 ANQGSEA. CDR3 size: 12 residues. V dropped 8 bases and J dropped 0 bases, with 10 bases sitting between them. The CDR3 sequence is CSLLEANYGYTF. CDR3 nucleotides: TGCAGCCTTCTGGAGGCTAACTATGGCTACACCTTC.

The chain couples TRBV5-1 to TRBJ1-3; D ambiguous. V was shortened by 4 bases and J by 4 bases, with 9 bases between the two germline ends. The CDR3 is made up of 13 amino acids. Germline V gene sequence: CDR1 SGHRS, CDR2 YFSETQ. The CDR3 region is CASSLRYGNTIYF. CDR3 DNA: TGCGCCAGCAGCCTGCGGTACGGAAACACCATATATTTT.

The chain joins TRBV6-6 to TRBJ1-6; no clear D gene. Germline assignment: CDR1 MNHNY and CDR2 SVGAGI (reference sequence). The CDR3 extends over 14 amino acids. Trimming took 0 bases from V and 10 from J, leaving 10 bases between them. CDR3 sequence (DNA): TGTGCCAGCAGTTACTCGATCCTGGAGTCACCCCTCCACTTT. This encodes CASSYSILESPLHF.

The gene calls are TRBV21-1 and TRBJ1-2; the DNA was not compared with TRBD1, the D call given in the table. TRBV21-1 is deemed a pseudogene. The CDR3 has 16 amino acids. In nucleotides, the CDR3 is TGTGCCAGCAGCAAAGGCGGGACAGGGGCTAACTATGGCTACACCTTC. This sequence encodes CASSKGGTGANYGYTF.

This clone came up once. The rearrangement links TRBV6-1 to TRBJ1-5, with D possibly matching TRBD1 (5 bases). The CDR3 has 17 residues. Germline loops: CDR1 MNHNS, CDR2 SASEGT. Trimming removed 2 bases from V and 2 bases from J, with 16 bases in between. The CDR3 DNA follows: TGTGCCAGCAGTGAACCCTTGCAGGGAATTGGCAATCAGCCCCAGCATTTT. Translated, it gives CASSEPLQGIGNQPQHF.

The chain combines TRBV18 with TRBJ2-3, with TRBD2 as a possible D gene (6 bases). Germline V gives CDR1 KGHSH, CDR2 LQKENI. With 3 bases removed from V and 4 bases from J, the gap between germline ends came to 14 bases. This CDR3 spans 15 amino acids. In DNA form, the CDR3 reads TGTGCCAGCTCACCCGTCGGGGGAGGAGCAGATACGCAGTATTTT. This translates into CASSPVGGGADTQYF.

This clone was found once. The CDR3 nucleotides are TGTGCCAGCAGCTGGGACCTGGGGAGGGACGAGCAGTACTTC. This encodes CASSWDLGRDEQYF. This chain links TRBV5-5 with TRBJ2-7; 7 bases map to TRBD2. V was pared by 3 bases and J by 5 bases, with 8 bases of the junction left unmatched. Germline lookup yields CDR1 SGHKS and CDR2 YYEKEE (reference sequence). The CDR3 is 14 residues long.

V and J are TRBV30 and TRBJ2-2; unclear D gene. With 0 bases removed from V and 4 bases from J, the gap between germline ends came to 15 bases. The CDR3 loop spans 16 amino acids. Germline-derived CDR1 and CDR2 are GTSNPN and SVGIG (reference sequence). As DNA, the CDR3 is TGTGCCTGGAGTGTAAACGCGGTGGTAACCACCGGGGAGCTGTTTTTT. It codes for CAWSVNAVVTTGELFF.

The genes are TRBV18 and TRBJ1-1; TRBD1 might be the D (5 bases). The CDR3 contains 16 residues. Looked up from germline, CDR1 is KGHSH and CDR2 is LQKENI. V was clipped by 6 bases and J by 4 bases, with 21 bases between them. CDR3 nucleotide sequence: TGTGCCAGCTCCGAAGGGGCAGGGCTGGGTGGCACTGAAGCTTTCTTT. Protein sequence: CASSEGAGLGGTEAFF. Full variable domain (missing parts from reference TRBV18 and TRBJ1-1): NAGVMQNPRHLVRRRGQEARLRCSPMKGHSHVYWYRQLPEEGLKFMVYLQKENIIDESGMPKERFSAEFPKEGPSILRIQQVVRGDSAAYFCASSEGAGLGGTEAFFGQGTRLTVV.

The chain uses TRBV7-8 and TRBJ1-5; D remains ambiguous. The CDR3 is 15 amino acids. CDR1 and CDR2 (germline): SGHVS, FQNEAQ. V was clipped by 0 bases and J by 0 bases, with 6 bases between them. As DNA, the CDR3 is TGTGCCAGCAGCTTAGCGCGGGATAGCAATCAGCCCCAGCATTTT. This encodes CASSLARDSNQPQHF.

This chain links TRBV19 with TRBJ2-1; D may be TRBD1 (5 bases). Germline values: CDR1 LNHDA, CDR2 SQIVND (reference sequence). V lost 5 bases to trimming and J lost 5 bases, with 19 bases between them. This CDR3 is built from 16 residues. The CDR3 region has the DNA TGTGCCAGTAGTGTAAGACAGCAACCCGACCACAATGAGCAGTTCTTC. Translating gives CASSVRQQPDHNEQFF.

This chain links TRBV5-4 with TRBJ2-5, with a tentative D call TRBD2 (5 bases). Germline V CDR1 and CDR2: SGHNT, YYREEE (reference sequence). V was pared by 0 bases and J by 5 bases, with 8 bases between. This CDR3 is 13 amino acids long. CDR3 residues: CASSLVGAETQYF. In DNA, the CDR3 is TGTGCCAGCAGCTTGGTGGGAGCGGAGACCCAGTACTTC.

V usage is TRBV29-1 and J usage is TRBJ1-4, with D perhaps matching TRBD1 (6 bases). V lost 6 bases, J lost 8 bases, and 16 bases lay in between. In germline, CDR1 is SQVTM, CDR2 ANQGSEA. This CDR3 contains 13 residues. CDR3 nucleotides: TGCAGCGTGGGGGCGGAAAGGGAAGAAAAACTGTTTTTT. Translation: CSVGAEREEKLFF. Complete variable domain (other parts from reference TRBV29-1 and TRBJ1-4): SAVISQKPSRDICQRGTSLTIQCQVDSQVTMMFWYRQQPGQSLTLIATANQGSEATYESGFVIDKFPISRPNLTFSTLTVSNMSPEDSSIYLCSVGAEREEKLFFGSGTQLSVL.

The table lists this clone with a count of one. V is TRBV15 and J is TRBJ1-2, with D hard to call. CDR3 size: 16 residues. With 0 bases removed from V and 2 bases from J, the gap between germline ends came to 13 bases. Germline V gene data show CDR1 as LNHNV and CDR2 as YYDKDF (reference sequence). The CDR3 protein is CATSRDSPGGNYGYTF. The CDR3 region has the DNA TGTGCCACCAGCAGAGATTCGCCAGGAGGAAACTATGGCTACACCTTC.

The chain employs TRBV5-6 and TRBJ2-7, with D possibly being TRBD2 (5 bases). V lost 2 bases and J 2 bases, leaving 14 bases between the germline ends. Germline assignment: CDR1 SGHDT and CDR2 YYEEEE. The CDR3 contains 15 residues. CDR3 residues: CASSFGMPGTYEQYF. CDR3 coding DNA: TGTGCCAGCAGCTTCGGGATGCCGGGAACCTACGAGCAGTACTTC.

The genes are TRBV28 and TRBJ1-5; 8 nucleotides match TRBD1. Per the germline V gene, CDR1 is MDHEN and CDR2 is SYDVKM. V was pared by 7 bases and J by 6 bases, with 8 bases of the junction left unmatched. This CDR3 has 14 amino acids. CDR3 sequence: CASTGTGNFQPQHF. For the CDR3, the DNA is TGTGCCAGCACCGGGACAGGTAATTTTCAGCCCCAGCATTTT.

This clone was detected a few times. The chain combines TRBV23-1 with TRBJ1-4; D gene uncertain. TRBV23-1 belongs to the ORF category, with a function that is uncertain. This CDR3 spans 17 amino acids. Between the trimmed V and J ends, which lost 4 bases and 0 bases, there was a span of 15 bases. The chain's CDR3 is CASSPRAEGATNEKLFF. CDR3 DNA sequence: TGCGCCAGCAGTCCTCGTGCGGAGGGAGCAACTAATGAAAAACTGTTTTTT.

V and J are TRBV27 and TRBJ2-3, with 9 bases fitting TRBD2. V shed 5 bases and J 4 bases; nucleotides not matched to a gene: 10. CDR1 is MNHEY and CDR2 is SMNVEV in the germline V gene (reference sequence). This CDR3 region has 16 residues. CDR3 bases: TGTGCCAGCAGTAATAGCGGGAGAGTCACCCCAGATACGCAGTATTTT. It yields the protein CASSNSGRVTPDTQYF.

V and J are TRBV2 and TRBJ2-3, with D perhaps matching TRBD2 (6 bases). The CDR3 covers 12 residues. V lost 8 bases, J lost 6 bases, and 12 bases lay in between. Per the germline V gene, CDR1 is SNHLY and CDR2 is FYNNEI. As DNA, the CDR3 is TGTGCCAGCGCGGCAGGGAGGGATACGCAGTATTTT. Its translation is CASAAGRDTQYF.